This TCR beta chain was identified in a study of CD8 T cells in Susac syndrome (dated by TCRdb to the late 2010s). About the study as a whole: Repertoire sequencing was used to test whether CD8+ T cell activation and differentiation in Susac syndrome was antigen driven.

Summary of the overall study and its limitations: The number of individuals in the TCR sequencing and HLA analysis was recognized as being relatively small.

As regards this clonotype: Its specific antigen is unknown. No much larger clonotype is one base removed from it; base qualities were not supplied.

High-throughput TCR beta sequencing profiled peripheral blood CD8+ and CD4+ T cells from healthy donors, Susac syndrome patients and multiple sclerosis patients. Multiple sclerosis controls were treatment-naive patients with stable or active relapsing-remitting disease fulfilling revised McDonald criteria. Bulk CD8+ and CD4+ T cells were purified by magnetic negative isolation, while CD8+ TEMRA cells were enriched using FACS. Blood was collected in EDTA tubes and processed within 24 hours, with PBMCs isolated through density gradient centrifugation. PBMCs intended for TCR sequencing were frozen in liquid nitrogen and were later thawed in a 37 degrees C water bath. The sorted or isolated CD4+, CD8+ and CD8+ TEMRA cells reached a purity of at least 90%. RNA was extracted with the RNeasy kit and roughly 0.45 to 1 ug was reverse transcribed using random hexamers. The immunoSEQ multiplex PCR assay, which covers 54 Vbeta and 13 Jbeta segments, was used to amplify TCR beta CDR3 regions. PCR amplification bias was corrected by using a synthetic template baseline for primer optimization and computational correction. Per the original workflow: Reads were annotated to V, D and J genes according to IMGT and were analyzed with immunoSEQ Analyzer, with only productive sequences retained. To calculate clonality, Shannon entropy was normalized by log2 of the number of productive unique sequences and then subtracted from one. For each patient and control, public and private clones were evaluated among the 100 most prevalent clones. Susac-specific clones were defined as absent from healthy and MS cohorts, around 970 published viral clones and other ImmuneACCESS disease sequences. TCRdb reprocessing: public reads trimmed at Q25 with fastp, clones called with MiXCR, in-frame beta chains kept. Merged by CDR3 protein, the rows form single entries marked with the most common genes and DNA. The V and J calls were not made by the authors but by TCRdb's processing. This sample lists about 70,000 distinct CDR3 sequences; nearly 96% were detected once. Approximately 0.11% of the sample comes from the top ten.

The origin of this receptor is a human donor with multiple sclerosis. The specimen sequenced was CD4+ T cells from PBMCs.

The CDR3 reads CASSSDRVTDTQYF. The nucleotide sequence is given as TGCGCCAGCAGCTCGGACAGGGTCACAGATACGCAGTATTTT. The chain joins TRBV5-1 to TRBJ2-3; TRBD1 matches 8 bases in the middle. CDR1 and CDR2 (SGHRS, YFSETQ) derive from the germline V gene. V is pruned by 3 bases and J by 2 bases, leaving 2 bases of the junction without a gene match. The CDR3 sequence holds 14 residues, the cysteine and phenylalanine included. Of the read, only the CDR3 DNA is kept; its 42 bases are in frame from base 1.